A single sample is the source of the 11 T cell receptor beta chains below, sequenced in a study of cytomegalovirus exposure and HLA in healthy donors. PCR amplification relied on 60 Vbeta primers (plus 13 Jbeta primers). Sequenced by immunoSEQ multiplex PCR; TCRdb stores in-frame clones only, minus some. The table has approximately 180,000 clones, about four fifths seen once. Material: PBMCs. The receptors stem from a woman aged 40 to 50 in good health and CMV-seronegative.

The gene calls are TRBV11-2 and TRBJ2-1; a possible D gene is TRBD2 (6 bases). The CDR3 is 17 residues long. Germline lookup yields CDR1 SGHAT and CDR2 FQNNGV. V lost 5 bases and J lost 4, with 21 bases in between. This CDR3 reads CASSPIVGRFLYNEQFF. In nucleotides, the CDR3 is TGTGCCAGCAGCCCCATAGTAGGGAGGTTTTTATACAATGAGCAGTTCTTC.

This chain links TRBV5-1 with TRBJ1-1; D gene ambiguous. CDR3 length: 15 residues. Between the trimmed V and J ends, which lost 4 bases and 6 bases, there was a span of 19 bases. The germline V gene encodes CDR1 SGHRS and CDR2 YFSETQ. DNA for the CDR3: TGCGCCAGCAGCGTAGGTGATGCGTGGGCTTCTGAAGCTTTCTTT. The encoded protein is CASSVGDAWASEAFF.

The chain combines TRBV6-5 with TRBJ1-1, with D maybe TRBD1 (5 bases). Looked up from germline, CDR1 is MNHEY and CDR2 is SVGAGI. V lost 5 bases and J 9 bases, leaving 13 bases between the germline ends. The CDR3 is 12 amino acids. This CDR3 reads CASSETVSKAFF. DNA of the CDR3: TGTGCCAGCAGTGAGACAGTTTCGAAAGCTTTCTTT.

The chain recombines TRBV9 with TRBJ1-2, with D unclear. Germline V gene lookup returns CDR1 SGDLS and CDR2 YYNGEE. This CDR3 spans 14 amino acids. Deletions cut 4 bases from V and 3 bases from J, with 13 bases between. Here the CDR3 DNA reads TGTGCCAGCAGCCCTCGGTCCGGGGACTATGGCTACACCTTC. It specifies CASSPRSGDYGYTF.

The rearrangement uses TRBV6-5 and TRBJ1-3, with 8 bases that match TRBD1. V gave up 5 bases and J gave up 4 bases; unmatched junction bases: 7. The germline gives CDR1 MNHEY, CDR2 SVGAGI. The CDR3 sequence is 15 residues long. CDR3 residues: CASSTTTGVGNTIYF. DNA for the CDR3: TGTGCCAGCAGTACAACGACAGGGGTCGGAAACACCATATATTTT.

The chain uses TRBV6-1 and TRBJ1-1, with a weak D call TRBD1 (5 bases). This CDR3 region has 13 residues. Germline V CDR1 and CDR2: MNHNS, SASEGT. The ends were cut back, 7 bases at V and 3 bases at J, with 12 bases in the middle. CDR3 nucleotide sequence: TGTGCCAGCACGTGGGGGGTGGACACTGAAGCTTTCTTT. Translating gives CASTWGVDTEAFF.

CDR3 nucleotides: TGTGCCAGTAGGGCACAGGGTGAGGATCAGCCCCAGCATTTT. The encoded protein is CASRAQGEDQPQHF. V gene TRBV19 combines with J gene TRBJ1-5; maybe TRBD1 (6 bases). V was pared by 6 bases and J by 5 bases, with 14 bases between. Germline loops: CDR1 LNHDA, CDR2 SQIVND (reference sequence). The CDR3 runs 14 residues.

This chain joins TRBV28 and TRBJ2-1, with 11 bases that match TRBD2. The germline V gene has CDR1 MDHEN and CDR2 SYDVKM. The CDR3 is 19 residues long. V shed 1 base and J 0 bases; nucleotides not matched to a gene: 8. CDR3 in amino acids: CASSLFGSGRVSSYNEQFF. The CDR3, as DNA: TGTGCCAGCAGTTTATTTGGTAGCGGGAGGGTCAGCTCCTACAATGAGCAGTTCTTC.

This chain connects TRBV5-1 to TRBJ1-3; D possibly corresponds to TRBD1 (6 bases). Trimming took 4 bases from V and 3 from J, leaving 17 bases between them. CDR1 is SGHRS, CDR2 YFSETQ, per germline. This CDR3 has 16 residues. The CDR3 loop is CASSPRGGTDGNTIYF. The CDR3, as DNA: TGCGCCAGCAGCCCGAGGGGGGGAACGGATGGAAACACCATATATTTT.

The chain couples TRBV7-2 to TRBJ2-2; maybe TRBD1 (7 bases). This CDR3 comprises 15 residues. The ends were cut back, 4 bases at V and 11 bases at J, with 20 bases in the middle. The germline CDR1 and CDR2 sequences are SGHTA and FQGNSA. CDR3 region: CASSSKVRQGGELFF. In DNA, the CDR3 is TGTGCCAGCAGCTCCAAAGTTAGACAGGGAGGCGAGCTGTTTTTT.

The chain couples TRBV16 to TRBJ1-2, with 8 bases fitting TRBD1. Per the germline V gene, CDR1 is KGHSY and CDR2 is FQNENV. This CDR3 contains 16 residues. V lost 2 bases, J lost 8 bases, and 13 bases stayed unmatched. CDR3 in DNA: TGTGCCAGCAGCCAACGAAGCGGGACAGGTTATTTCGGCTACACCTTC. Amino acid sequence: CASSQRSGTGYFGYTF.